Below are 2 T cell receptor beta chains sequenced from a single sample in a study of shared clonotypes between healthy human individuals. Sequenced by immunoSEQ multiplex PCR; TCRdb stores in-frame clones only, minus some. The data contain 2,100,000 or so clones, 90% to 96% of them singletons. The specimen sequenced was naive CD4+ T cells sorted from blood. The subset: CD45RA+ positively selected. The receptors originated from a man aged 18 to 29 in good health.

This chain links TRBV6-5 with TRBJ2-7; D is unclear. The germline V gene encodes CDR1 MNHEY and CDR2 SVGAGI. This CDR3 is built from 14 residues. Trimming took 8 bases from V and 5 from J, leaving 19 bases between them. The CDR3 spells CASHTPHRSNEQYF. CDR3 nucleotides: TGTGCCAGCCATACCCCCCACAGAAGCAACGAGCAGTACTTC.

This chain joins TRBV4-2 and TRBJ1-2; maybe TRBD1 (5 bases). CDR1 is LGHNA, CDR2 YNFKEQ, per germline. V was trimmed by 0 bases and J by 6 bases, leaving 11 bases between them. The CDR3 has 14 residues. DNA for the CDR3: TGTGCCAGCAGCCAAGATGGGATAGGGGATGGCTACACCTTC. This codes for CASSQDGIGDGYTF.